The 30 T cell receptor beta chains given below trace back to one sample, sequenced in a study of cytotoxic CD8 clonotypes in ibrutinib-treated CLL. The method was immunoSEQ multiplex PCR; TCRdb's version includes in-frame clones alone and lacks a portion of them. The table has approximately 74,000 clones, around 84% seen once. Sample: PBMCs, taken at disease progression, from a patient treated with ibrutinib. These receptors were taken from a human donor with chronic lymphocytic leukemia.

This clone was seen only once. The chain carries TRBV7-9 and TRBJ2-3, with 11 bases fitting TRBD2. The V gene's germline CDR1 is SEHNR and CDR2 FQNEAQ (reference sequence). This CDR3 has 16 residues. V shed 2 bases, J shed 3 bases, and the junction held 4 bases outside the gene matches. CDR3 region: CASSLRSSGGTDTQYF. DNA of the CDR3: TGTGCCAGCAGCTTAAGGTCTAGCGGGGGGACAGATACGCAGTATTTT.

V and J are TRBV13 and TRBJ1-6, with D possibly TRBD1 on 5 matching bases. CDR3 length equals 20 residues. Germline-derived CDR1 and CDR2 are PRHDT and FYEKMQ (reference sequence). Trimming left V 5 bases short and J 5 bases short, with 28 bases between. The CDR3 reads CASSLTLGLIGLGDNSPLHF. CDR3 DNA: TGTGCCAGCAGCCTGACCCTGGGACTGATAGGTCTAGGGGATAATTCACCCCTCCACTTT.

V is TRBV29-1 and J is TRBJ1-2, with 10 bases aligning to TRBD1. Germline V gives CDR1 SQVTM, CDR2 ANQGSEA. The V gene end was trimmed by 6 bases and the J gene end by 7 bases; junction bases not matched to a gene: 8. The CDR3 is 13 residues long. The CDR3 spells CSVALGQGSGYTF. The DNA of the CDR3 is TGCAGCGTCGCCCTGGGACAGGGGAGTGGCTACACCTTC.

V is TRBV7-7 and J is TRBJ2-2; TRBD2 matches 12 bases. CDR3 length equals 18 residues. The germline CDR1 and CDR2 sequences are SSHAT and FNYEAQ (reference sequence). V shed 4 bases, J shed 0 bases, and the junction held 6 bases outside the gene matches. CDR3 in DNA: TGTGCCAGCAGCTCCCGACTAGCGGGGGAACCGAACACCGGGGAGCTGTTTTTT. This codes for CASSSRLAGEPNTGELFF.

CDR3 sequence (DNA): TGCGCCAGCAGCTTTGAACAGGGGAACACCGGGGAGCTGTTTTTT. Protein product: CASSFEQGNTGELFF. This chain uses TRBV5-1 with TRBJ2-2; tentatively, D is TRBD1 (6 bases). V was trimmed by 2 bases and J by 1 base, leaving 9 bases between them. Germline V gene data show CDR1 as SGHRS and CDR2 as YFSETQ. CDR3 length equals 15 residues.

This chain connects TRBV28 to TRBJ2-7; TRBD1 matches 10 bases. CDR1 and CDR2 from the germline V gene are MDHEN and SYDVKM. The CDR3 sequence is 14 residues long. After removal of 5 bases from V and 5 bases from J, the junction contained 6 bases not matched to a gene. The CDR3 nucleotides are TGTGCCAGCAGTCCCGGGACAGGGGTCGACGAGCAGTACTTC. Its translation is CASSPGTGVDEQYF.

The gene calls are TRBV14 and TRBJ1-3; D is unclear. Trimming left V 4 bases short and J 0 bases short, with 10 bases between. CDR1 and CDR2 (germline): SGHDN, FVKESK. The CDR3 consists of 15 residues. In nucleotides, the CDR3 is TGTGCCAGCAGCCCCACATTCAGCTCTGGAAACACCATATATTTT. Translating it yields CASSPTFSSGNTIYF.

The genes are TRBV16 and TRBJ2-7, with D perhaps matching TRBD1 (6 bases). This CDR3 comprises 14 residues. Germline assignment: CDR1 KGHSY and CDR2 FQNENV. V dropped 0 bases and J dropped 4 bases, with 10 bases sitting between them. Here the CDR3 DNA reads TGTGCCAGCAGCCAATCACAGGGAAGGTACGAGCAGTACTTC. This sequence encodes CASSQSQGRYEQYF.

The rearrangement joins TRBV20-1 to TRBJ1-2; D might be TRBD1 (5 bases). Germline CDR1 is DFQATT and CDR2 is SNEGSKA (reference sequence). This CDR3 comprises 11 residues. V was cut by 5 bases and J by 3 bases, with 7 bases left in between. The CDR3 is CSAVRDYGYTF. In DNA, the CDR3 is TGCAGTGCTGTCAGGGACTATGGCTACACCTTC.

CDR3 amino acids: CASERQGAGGNTIYF. The CDR3 DNA sequence: TGTGCCAGCGAAAGACAGGGGGCAGGTGGAAACACCATATATTTT. This chain joins TRBV6-5 and TRBJ1-3, with 10 positions matching TRBD1. Germline assignment: CDR1 MNHEY and CDR2 SVGAGI. The ends lost 8 bases at V and 3 bases at J; junction bases unmatched: 7. The CDR3 runs 15 residues.

The chain is built from TRBV6-6 and TRBJ2-7; D remains ambiguous. The CDR3 loop spans 14 amino acids. Germline-derived CDR1 and CDR2 are MNHNY and SVGAGI (reference sequence). The V end lost 5 bases, the J end lost 2 bases, and 13 bases lay between the germline ends. This chain's CDR3 is CASSKPTGPYEQYF. CDR3 DNA: TGTGCCAGCAGTAAACCGACCGGGCCCTACGAGCAGTACTTC.

The rearrangement uses TRBV5-8 and TRBJ2-1; D is unresolved. The CDR3 has 16 residues. Germline values: CDR1 SGHTS, CDR2 YDEGEE. V gave up 6 bases and J gave up 2 bases, with 18 bases separating them. The CDR3: CASILVGNGPYNEQFF. As DNA, the CDR3 is TGTGCCAGCATCCTGGTGGGGAATGGACCCTACAATGAGCAGTTCTTC.

The CDR3 is CASSLDPGTYEQYF. CDR3 DNA sequence: TGTGCCAGCAGCCTTGATCCCGGGACCTACGAGCAGTACTTC. This chain links TRBV9 with TRBJ2-7, with a possible D match to TRBD2 (5 bases). Germline V gene sequence: CDR1 SGDLS, CDR2 YYNGEE. The CDR3 has 14 residues. V shed 4 bases and J shed 2 bases, with 13 bases lying between them.

The chain carries TRBV19 and TRBJ1-1; 7 bases agree with TRBD1. The germline gives CDR1 LNHDA, CDR2 SQIVND (reference sequence). Unmatched junction bases numbered 5, after V lost 3 bases and J lost 1 base. This CDR3 comprises 15 residues. The CDR3: CASSIGGTANTEAFF. CDR3 nucleotides: TGTGCCAGTAGTATCGGCGGGACAGCGAACACTGAAGCTTTCTTT.

Note on this clone: One junction end does not reproduce the germline sequence, and a read error may be involved. The gene calls are TRBV11-3 and TRBJ2-1; 7 bases map to TRBD1. The CDR3 has 15 residues. Germline V gene lookup returns CDR1 SGHNT and CDR2 YENEEA. The CDR3 loop reads CASSLDPGGFSEQFF. CDR3 nucleotide sequence: TGTGCCAGCAGCCTAGACCCAGGGGGATTCAGTGAGCAGTTCTTC. The complete variable domain, with remaining parts taken from reference TRBV11-3 and TRBJ2-1, reads EAGVVQSPRYKIIEKKQPVAFWCNPISGHNTLYWYLQNLGQGPELLIRYENEEAVDDSQLPKDRFSAERLKGVDSTLKIQPAELGDSAVYLCASSLDPGGFSEQFFGPGTRLTVL.

The chain has TRBV7-9 and TRBJ2-1; the match to TRBD2 covers 13 bases. CDR3 length equals 17 residues. From germline, CDR1 is SEHNR and CDR2 FQNEAQ (reference sequence). V shed 10 bases and J 0 bases; nucleotides not matched to a gene: 9. CDR3 sequence (DNA): TGTGCCACGAAGGGACTAGCGGGGAGGGACTCCTACAATGAGCAGTTCTTC. This gives the protein CATKGLAGRDSYNEQFF.

This chain links TRBV7-3 with TRBJ2-1; tentatively, D is TRBD1 (6 bases). Germline V lookup: CDR1 SGHTA, CDR2 FQGTGA. V gave up 4 bases and J gave up 7 bases, with 8 bases separating them. CDR3 size: 12 residues. CDR3 loop: CASSSDRNEQFF. CDR3 coding DNA: TGTGCCAGCAGCTCTGACAGGAATGAGCAGTTCTTC.

The chain links TRBV30 to TRBJ2-5, with 8 bases fitting TRBD2. Per the germline V gene, CDR1 is GTSNPN and CDR2 is SVGIG (reference sequence). J was trimmed by 7 bases and V by 4 bases; bases with no gene match: 14. The CDR3 is made up of 15 amino acids. CDR3 amino acids: CAWIPAGGPVGTQYF. CDR3 nucleotides: TGTGCCTGGATACCGGCGGGAGGACCGGTTGGGACCCAGTACTTC.

The chain links TRBV5-6 to TRBJ1-2; D is undetermined. The CDR3 has 13 residues. V was cut by 2 bases and J by 4 bases, with 9 bases left in between. The germline V gene encodes CDR1 SGHDT and CDR2 YYEEEE. The DNA for the CDR3 is TGTGCCAGCAGCTTCCGAACTAGCTATGGCTACACCTTC. As protein: CASSFRTSYGYTF.

The chain couples TRBV10-3 to TRBJ2-2; no clear D. The V end was cut by 2 bases, the J end by 0 bases, with 7 bases between. The germline V gene has CDR1 ENHRY and CDR2 SYGVKD. The CDR3 is 15 amino acids. The CDR3 spells CAISERLANTGELFF. Written as DNA, the CDR3 is TGTGCCATCAGTGAGAGGTTGGCGAACACCGGGGAGCTGTTTTTT.

The rearrangement links TRBV4-1 to TRBJ2-2; maybe TRBD2 (6 bases). V lost 5 bases and J 6 bases, leaving 16 bases between the germline ends. This CDR3 has 15 amino acids. From germline, CDR1 is MGHRA and CDR2 YSYEKL. CDR3 residues: CASSNLRRGPGELFF. CDR3 DNA: TGCGCCAGCAGCAATCTACGGAGGGGCCCCGGGGAGCTGTTTTTT.

The gene calls are TRBV27 and TRBJ1-2, with 11 nucleotides matching TRBD1. V lost 3 bases, J lost 1 base, and 16 bases stayed unmatched. This CDR3 spans 20 amino acids. Germline V gene sequence: CDR1 MNHEY, CDR2 SMNVEV (reference sequence). DNA of the CDR3: TGTGCCAGCAGTTTCTCGGCTTCAGGACAGGGGGCGGACGGTAACTATGGCTACACCTTC. Translated, it gives CASSFSASGQGADGNYGYTF.

This clone was counted between two and nine times. V and J are TRBV7-9 and TRBJ2-7; D is unresolved. CDR3 length: 11 residues. In germline, CDR1 is SEHNR, CDR2 FQNEAQ (reference sequence). Trimming pared 5 bases from V and 4 bases from J, leaving 6 bases between. In DNA form, the CDR3 reads TGTGCCAGCAGCCCAGGTTACGAGCAGTACTTC. Amino acid sequence: CASSPGYEQYF.

This clone has only one observation. V is TRBV30 and J is TRBJ2-7; 8 bases line up with TRBD2. Germline V lookup: CDR1 GTSNPN, CDR2 SVGIG (reference sequence). The CDR3 covers 12 residues. The ends lost 3 bases at V and 12 bases at J; junction bases unmatched: 10. Here the CDR3 reads CAWRKVSGEMYF. Written as DNA, the CDR3 is TGTGCCTGGAGAAAGGTTAGCGGGGAAATGTACTTC.

The V call is TRBV6-1, the J call TRBJ2-1, with D hard to call. This CDR3 has 11 residues. Germline assignment: CDR1 MNHNS and CDR2 SASEGT. The ends were cut back, 6 bases at V and 10 bases at J, with 10 bases in the middle. The CDR3 region is CASRATLEQFF. The CDR3 region has the DNA TGTGCCAGCAGGGCGACCTTAGAGCAGTTCTTC.

This clone showed up just once. The V gene is TRBV19, the J gene TRBJ2-6; no firm D call. With 2 bases removed from V and 0 bases from J, the gap between germline ends came to 8 bases. Germline V gene data show CDR1 as LNHDA and CDR2 as SQIVND (reference sequence). The CDR3 has 16 amino acids. In DNA form, the CDR3 reads TGTGCCAGTAGTATATCGGGCCTCTCTGGGGCCAACGTCCTGACTTTC. Residues: CASSISGLSGANVLTF.

This clone occurred a few times. This CDR3 reads CAWSGDSRGGRETQYF. DNA for the CDR3: TGTGCCTGGAGTGGCGATAGCCGGGGGGGAAGGGAGACCCAGTACTTC. The V and J genes are TRBV30 and TRBJ2-5, with TRBD2 identical over 8 bases. The CDR3 extends over 16 amino acids. Germline V CDR1 and CDR2: GTSNPN, SVGIG (reference sequence). The J segment lost 5 bases and the V segment lost 1 base, leaving 12 bases of the junction unmatched.

The chain recombines TRBV30 with TRBJ2-3, with D perhaps TRBD1 (6 bases). The germline gives CDR1 GTSNPN, CDR2 SVGIG (reference sequence). Trimming cost V 0 bases and J 5 bases, with 15 bases left between them. There are 15 residues in the CDR3. CDR3 sequence reads: CAWSVPRQGKDTQYF. In DNA form, the CDR3 reads TGTGCCTGGAGTGTACCGCGGCAGGGGAAAGATACGCAGTATTTT.

The chain employs TRBV18 and TRBJ2-7; no definite D call. CDR1 KGHSH and CDR2 LQKENI come from the germline V gene. Trimming left V 5 bases short and J 0 bases short, with 5 bases between. The CDR3 sequence is 12 residues long. This CDR3 reads CASSTSSYEQYF. The CDR3 DNA sequence: TGTGCCAGCTCAACGAGCTCCTACGAGCAGTACTTC.

J is TRBJ1-4 and V is TRBV4-1; D remains unclear. Germline values: CDR1 MGHRA, CDR2 YSYEKL. Trimming took 0 bases from V and 8 from J, leaving 13 bases between them. The CDR3 has 15 amino acids. The CDR3 sequence: CASSQDGRRQEKLFF. The DNA of the CDR3 is TGCGCCAGCAGCCAAGACGGGAGGAGACAAGAAAAACTGTTTTTT.